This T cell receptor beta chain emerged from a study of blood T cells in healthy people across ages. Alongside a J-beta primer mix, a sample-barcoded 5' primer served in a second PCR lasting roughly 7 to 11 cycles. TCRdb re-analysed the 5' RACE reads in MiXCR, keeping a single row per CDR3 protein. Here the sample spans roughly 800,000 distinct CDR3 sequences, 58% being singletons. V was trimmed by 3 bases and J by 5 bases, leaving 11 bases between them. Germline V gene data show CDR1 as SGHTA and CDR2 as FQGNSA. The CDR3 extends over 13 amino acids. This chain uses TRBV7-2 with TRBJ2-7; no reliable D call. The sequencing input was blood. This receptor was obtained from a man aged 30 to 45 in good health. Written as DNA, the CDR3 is TGTGCCAGCAGCTTGGCAGACTGGAACGAGCAGTACTTC. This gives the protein CASSLADWNEQYF.